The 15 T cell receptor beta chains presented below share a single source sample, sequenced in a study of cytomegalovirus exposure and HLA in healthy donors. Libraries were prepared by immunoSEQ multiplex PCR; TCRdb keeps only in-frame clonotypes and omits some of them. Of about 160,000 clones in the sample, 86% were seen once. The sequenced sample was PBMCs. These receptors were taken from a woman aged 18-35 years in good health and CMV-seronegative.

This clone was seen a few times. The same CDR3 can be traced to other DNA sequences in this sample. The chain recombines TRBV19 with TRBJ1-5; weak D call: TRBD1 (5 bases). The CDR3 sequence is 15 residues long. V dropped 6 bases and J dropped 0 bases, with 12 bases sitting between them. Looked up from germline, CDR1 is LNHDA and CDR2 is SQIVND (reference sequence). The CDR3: CASSDRDSSNQPQHF. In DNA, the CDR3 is TGTGCCAGTAGCGACAGAGACTCTAGCAATCAGCCCCAGCATTTT. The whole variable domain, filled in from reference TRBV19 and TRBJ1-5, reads DGGITQSPKYLFRKEGQNVTLSCEQNLNHDAMYWYRQDPGQGLRLIYYSQIVNDFQKGDIAEGYSVSREKKESFPLTVTSAQKNPTAFYLCASSDRDSSNQPQHFGDGTRLSIL.

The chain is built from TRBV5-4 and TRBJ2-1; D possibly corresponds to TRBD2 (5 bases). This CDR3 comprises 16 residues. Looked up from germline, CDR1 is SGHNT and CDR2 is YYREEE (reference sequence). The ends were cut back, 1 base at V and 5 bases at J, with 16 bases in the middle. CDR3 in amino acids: CASSLIRGNFNNEQFF. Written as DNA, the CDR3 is TGTGCCAGCAGCTTGATAAGAGGGAACTTTAACAATGAGCAGTTCTTC.

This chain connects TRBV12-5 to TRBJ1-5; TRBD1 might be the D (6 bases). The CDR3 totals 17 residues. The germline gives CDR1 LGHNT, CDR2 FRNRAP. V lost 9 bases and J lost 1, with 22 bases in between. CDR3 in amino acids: CASSPQGASGSNQPQHF. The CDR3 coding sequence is TGTGCTAGCAGCCCACAGGGCGCAAGTGGCAGCAATCAGCCCCAGCATTTT.

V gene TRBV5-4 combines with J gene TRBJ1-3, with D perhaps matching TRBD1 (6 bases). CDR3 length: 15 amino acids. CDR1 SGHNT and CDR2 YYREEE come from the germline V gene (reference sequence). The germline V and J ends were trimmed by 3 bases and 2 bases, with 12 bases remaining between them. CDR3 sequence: CASSSGGGPGNTIYF. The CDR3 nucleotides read TGTGCCAGCAGCTCGGGGGGGGGCCCTGGAAACACCATATATTTT.

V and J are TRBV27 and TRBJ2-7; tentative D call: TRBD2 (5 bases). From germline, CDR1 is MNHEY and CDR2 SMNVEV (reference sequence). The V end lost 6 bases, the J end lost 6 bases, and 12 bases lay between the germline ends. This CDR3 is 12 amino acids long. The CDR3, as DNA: TGTGCCAGCAGCTTACTTCGGGGCGAGCAGTACTTC. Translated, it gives CASSLLRGEQYF.

The CDR3 DNA follows: TGTGCCAGCAGCCCAACGGGGTATGGGGTAGGCTATGGCTACACCTTC. Its protein product is CASSPTGYGVGYGYTF. The V gene is TRBV28, the J gene TRBJ1-2; no firm D call. Per the germline V gene, CDR1 is MDHEN and CDR2 is SYDVKM. With 6 bases removed from V and 4 bases from J, the gap between germline ends came to 21 bases. The CDR3 is 16 amino acids.

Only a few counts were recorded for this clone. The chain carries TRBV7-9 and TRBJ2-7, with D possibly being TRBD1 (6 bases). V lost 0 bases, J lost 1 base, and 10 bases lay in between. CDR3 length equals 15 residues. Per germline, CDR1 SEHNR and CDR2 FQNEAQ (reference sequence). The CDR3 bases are TGTGCCAGCAGCTTAGCACAGGGTCTTTCCTACGAGCAGTACTTC. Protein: CASSLAQGLSYEQYF.

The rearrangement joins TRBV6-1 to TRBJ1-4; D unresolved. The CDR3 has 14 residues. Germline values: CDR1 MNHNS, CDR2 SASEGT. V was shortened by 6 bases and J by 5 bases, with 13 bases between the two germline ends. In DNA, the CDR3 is TGTGCCAGCAGGGCCGGAGGATGGAATGAAAAACTGTTTTTT. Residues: CASRAGGWNEKLFF.

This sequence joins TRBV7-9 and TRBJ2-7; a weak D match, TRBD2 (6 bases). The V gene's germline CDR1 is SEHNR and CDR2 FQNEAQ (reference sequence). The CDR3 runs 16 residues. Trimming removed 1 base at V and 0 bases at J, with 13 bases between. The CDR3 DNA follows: TGTGCCAGCAGCTTAGACCGGGAGTTGGTCTCCTACGAGCAGTACTTC. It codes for CASSLDRELVSYEQYF.

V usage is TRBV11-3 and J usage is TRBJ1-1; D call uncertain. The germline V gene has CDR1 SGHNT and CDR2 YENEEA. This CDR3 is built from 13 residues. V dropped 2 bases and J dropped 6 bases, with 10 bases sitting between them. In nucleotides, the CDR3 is TGTGCCAGCAGCTTAAACAGAGTCGCTGAAGCTTTCTTT. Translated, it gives CASSLNRVAEAFF.

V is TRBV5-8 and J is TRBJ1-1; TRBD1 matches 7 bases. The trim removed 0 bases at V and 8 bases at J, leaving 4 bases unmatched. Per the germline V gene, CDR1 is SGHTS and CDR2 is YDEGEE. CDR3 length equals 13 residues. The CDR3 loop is CASSLDWDREAFF. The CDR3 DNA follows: TGTGCCAGCAGCTTGGATTGGGACAGAGAAGCTTTCTTT.

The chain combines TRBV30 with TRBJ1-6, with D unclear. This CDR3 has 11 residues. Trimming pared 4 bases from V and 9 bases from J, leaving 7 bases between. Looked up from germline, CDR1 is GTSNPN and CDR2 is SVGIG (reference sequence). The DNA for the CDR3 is TGTGCCTGGAATAGAGGTTCACCCCTCCACTTT. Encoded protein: CAWNRGSPLHF.

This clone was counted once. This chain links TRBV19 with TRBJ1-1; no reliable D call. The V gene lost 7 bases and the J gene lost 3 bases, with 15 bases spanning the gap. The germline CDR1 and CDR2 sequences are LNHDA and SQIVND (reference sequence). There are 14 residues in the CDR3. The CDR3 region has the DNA TGTGCCAGTACCTTAGCTGGGAGGGACACTGAAGCTTTCTTT. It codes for CASTLAGRDTEAFF.

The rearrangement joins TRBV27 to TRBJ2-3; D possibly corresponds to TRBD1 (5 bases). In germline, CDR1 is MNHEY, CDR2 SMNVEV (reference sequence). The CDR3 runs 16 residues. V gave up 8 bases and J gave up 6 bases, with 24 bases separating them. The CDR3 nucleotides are TGTGCCAGCCCACCCTCTGGAAGGGGCCCTGGGGATACGCAGTATTTT. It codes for CASPPSGRGPGDTQYF.

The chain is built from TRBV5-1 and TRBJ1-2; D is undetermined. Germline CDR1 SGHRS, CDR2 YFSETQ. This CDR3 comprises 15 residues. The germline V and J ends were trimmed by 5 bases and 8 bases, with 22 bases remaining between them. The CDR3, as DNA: TGCGCCAGCAGGTTGTCAGGAGGCGGCCCCCGGGGCTACACCTTC. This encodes CASRLSGGGPRGYTF.